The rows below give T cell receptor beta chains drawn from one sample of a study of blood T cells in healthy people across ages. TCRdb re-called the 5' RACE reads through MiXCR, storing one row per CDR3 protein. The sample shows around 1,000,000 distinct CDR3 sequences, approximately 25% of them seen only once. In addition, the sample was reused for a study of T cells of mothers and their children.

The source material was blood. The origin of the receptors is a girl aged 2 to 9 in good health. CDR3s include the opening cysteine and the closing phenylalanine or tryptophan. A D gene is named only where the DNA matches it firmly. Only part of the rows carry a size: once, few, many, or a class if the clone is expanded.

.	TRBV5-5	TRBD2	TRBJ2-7	CASSLASGLPYEQYF	TGTGCCAGCAGCTTGGCTAGCGGGCTCCCCTACGAGCAGTACTTC
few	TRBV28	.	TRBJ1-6	CASSTLGSYNSPLHF	TGTGCCAGCAGTACCCTTGGCTCCTATAATTCACCCCTCCACTTT
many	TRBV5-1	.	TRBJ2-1	CASSLAESSYNEQFF	TGCGCCAGCAGCTTGGCGGAGAGCTCCTACAATGAGCAGTTCTTC
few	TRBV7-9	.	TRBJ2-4	CASSRDTKNIQYF	TGTGCCAGCAGCAGGGACACCAAAAACATTCAGTACTTC
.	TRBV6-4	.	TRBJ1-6	CASSDRANSPLHF	TGTGCCAGCAGTGATCGGGCGAATTCACCCCTCCACTTT
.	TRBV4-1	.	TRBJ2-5	CASSQGRSGRGQETQYF	TGCGCCAGCAGCCAAGGAAGATCAGGAAGGGGGCAAGAGACCCAGTACTTC
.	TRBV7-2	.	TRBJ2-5	CASSSREDKQETQYF	TGTGCCAGCAGCTCGAGGGAGGACAAACAAGAGACCCAGTACTTC
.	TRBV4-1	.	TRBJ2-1	CASSPNGLSQDYNEQFF	TGCGCCAGCAGCCCGAACGGTCTATCACAGGACTACAATGAGCAGTTCTTC
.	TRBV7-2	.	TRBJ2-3	CASLQDLATDTQYF	TGTGCCAGCCTTCAGGATCTCGCCACAGATACGCAGTATTTT
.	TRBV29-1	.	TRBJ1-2	CSVTMSAVHPTIGYTF	TGCAGCGTTACCATGTCCGCAGTACACCCAACTATTGGCTACACCTTC
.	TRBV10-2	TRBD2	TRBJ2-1	CATGTRTNEQFF	TGCGCCACCGGGACTAGAACGAATGAGCAGTTCTTC
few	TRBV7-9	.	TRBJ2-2	CASSPVAGGELFF	TGTGCCAGCAGCCCCGTGGCGGGCGGGGAGCTGTTTTTT
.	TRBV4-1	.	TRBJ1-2	CASSQGRAPRGGYGYTF	TGCGCCAGCAGCCAAGGCCGGGCCCCTCGAGGGGGATATGGCTACACCTTC
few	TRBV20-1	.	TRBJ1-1	CSARAQGNTEAFF	TGCAGTGCTAGAGCACAGGGGAACACTGAAGCTTTCTTT
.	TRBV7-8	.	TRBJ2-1	CASSPQNSPWVYNEQFF	TGTGCCAGCAGCCCCCAAAACAGTCCTTGGGTCTACAATGAGCAGTTCTTC
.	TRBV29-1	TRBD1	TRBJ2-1	CSLYPGQGYNEQFF	TGCAGCCTATACCCGGGACAGGGGTACAATGAGCAGTTCTTC
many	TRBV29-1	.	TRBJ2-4	CSVEGRAKNIQYF	TGCAGCGTTGAAGGGAGAGCCAAAAACATTCAGTACTTC
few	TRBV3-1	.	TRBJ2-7	CASSQDLLGEQYF	TGTGCCAGCAGCCAGGACCTACTCGGGGAGCAGTACTTC
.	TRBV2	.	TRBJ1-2	CASSDGMRVYGYTF	TGTGCCAGCAGTGACGGGATGAGAGTCTATGGCTACACCTTC
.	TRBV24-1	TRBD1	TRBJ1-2	CATSDRQGVNYGYTF	TGTGCCACCAGTGATAGACAGGGCGTTAACTATGGCTACACCTTC
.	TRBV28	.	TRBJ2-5	CASSLKAIQETQYF	TGTGCCAGCAGTTTAAAAGCAATACAAGAGACCCAGTACTTC
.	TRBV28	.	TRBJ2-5	CASSLVGGAIREEETQYF	TGTGCCAGCAGTTTGGTAGGGGGGGCCATAAGAGAAGAAGAGACCCAGTACTTC